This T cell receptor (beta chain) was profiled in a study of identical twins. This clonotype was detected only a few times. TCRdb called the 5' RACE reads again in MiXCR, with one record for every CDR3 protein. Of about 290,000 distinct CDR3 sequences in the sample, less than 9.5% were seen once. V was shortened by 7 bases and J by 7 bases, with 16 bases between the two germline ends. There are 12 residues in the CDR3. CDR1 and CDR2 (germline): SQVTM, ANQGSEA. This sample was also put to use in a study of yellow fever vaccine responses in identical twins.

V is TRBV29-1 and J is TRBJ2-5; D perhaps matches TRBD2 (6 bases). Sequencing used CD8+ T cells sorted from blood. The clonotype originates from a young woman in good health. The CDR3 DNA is TGCAGCGCCACATATCCAGCGGGGACCCAGTACTTC. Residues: CSATYPAGTQYF.